This T cell receptor (beta chain) originates from a study of beta chain features in type 1 diabetes. Study-level points and caveats: In comparison with healthy donors, patients had naive, central memory and Treg TCRB repertoires that appeared more similar. PCR might favor shorter templates, equally in patients and controls. Among all four CD4+ subsets, Type 1 diabetes patients had TCRB CDR3s that were moderately but significantly shorter. Still unanswered here is whether HLA type influences TCRB rearrangement. For type 1 diabetes patients, VDJ junctions showed fewer insertions and more deletions.

Germline values: CDR1 SEHNR, CDR2 FQNEAQ (reference sequence). CDR3 length: 14 amino acids. V was pared by 2 bases and J by 2 bases, with 8 bases between. Every isolated RNA sample was fully reverse transcribed, so sequencing captured expressed TCRB transcripts. The assay was immunoSEQ multiplex PCR, and TCRdb's table has in-frame clones only and misses some. The profile shows about 340,000 clones, approximately 15% of them singletons. This clone was detected only a few times. Its antigen remains unknown. This clonotype was obtained from a woman between 18 and 30 years old with type 1 diabetes. This chain uses TRBV7-9 with TRBJ2-3, with unresolved D. Sequencing used naive CD4+ T cells from blood. For the CDR3, the DNA is TGTGCCAGCAGCTTAAGCCCATACACAGATACGCAGTATTTT. This codes for CASSLSPYTDTQYF.